The 8 T cell receptor beta chains listed next were all sequenced from one sample in a study of regulatory T cells in long-lasting Graves disease. CDR3 regions were amplified by Arm-PCR using iRepertoire HTBI primers to build TCR beta libraries. From the multiplex PCR reads, TCRdb called clonotypes with MiXCR, one entry per CDR3 protein. The sample holds more than 400,000 distinct CDR3 sequences, roughly 17% seen once. Documented time point: newly diagnosed GD, antithyroid drugs for less than 3 months. PBMC RNA served as the TCR library source. Another study also made use of these data, one on T cells in Graves' hyperthyroidism and ophthalmopathy.

The sequenced sample was peripheral blood mononuclear cells (PBMCs), obtained at new diagnosis, from a patient treated with antithyroid drugs. These receptors all stem from a woman aged 25-40 years with Graves disease.

At least ten counts were recorded for this clonotype. This chain uses TRBV3-1 with TRBJ2-2; 7 bases match TRBD2. The CDR3 totals 16 residues. With 4 bases clipped from V and 5 bases from J, the junction kept 10 bases outside the gene matches. The germline V gene encodes CDR1 LGHDT and CDR2 YNNKEL (reference sequence). The CDR3 DNA sequence: TGTGCCAGCAGCCCATCTAGCGGAGGACCAACCGGGGAGCTGTTTTTT. It codes for CASSPSSGGPTGELFF.

This clonotype was counted at least ten times. The CDR3 nucleotides read TGTGCCAGCAGCTTAGTAGTTAGCTCCTACGAGCAGTACTTC. Translated: CASSLVVSSYEQYF. The rearrangement uses TRBV7-8 and TRBJ2-7; D not certain. The CDR3 length is 14 residues. Trimming left V 1 base short and J 0 bases short, with 7 bases between. Per the germline V gene, CDR1 is SGHVS and CDR2 is FQNEAQ.

The gene calls are TRBV24-1 and TRBJ2-1; D call uncertain. CDR1 is KGHDR and CDR2 is SFDVKD in the germline V gene. Trimming removed 7 bases from V and 5 bases from J, with 5 bases in between. This CDR3 comprises 11 residues. As DNA, the CDR3 is TGTGCCACCAGGGCAAACAATGAGCAGTTCTTC. It is translated as CATRANNEQFF.

The table lists this clonotype with a few counts. The V gene is TRBV12-5, the J gene TRBJ2-2; D possibly corresponds to TRBD2 (6 bases). There are 15 residues in the CDR3. From germline, CDR1 is LGHNT and CDR2 FRNRAP. V dropped 7 bases and J dropped 5 bases, with 17 bases sitting between them. The CDR3 is CASALGGGWTGELFF. Written as DNA, the CDR3 is TGTGCTAGTGCCCTGGGAGGAGGGTGGACCGGGGAGCTGTTTTTT.

This clonotype occurred many times. The chain uses TRBV14 and TRBJ2-1; D is unclear. V gave up 5 bases and J gave up 5 bases, with 7 bases separating them. Germline V gene data show CDR1 as SGHDN and CDR2 as FVKESK. The CDR3 runs to 12 residues. The CDR3 region is CASSVIHNEQFF. The CDR3, as DNA: TGTGCCAGCAGCGTCATTCACAATGAGCAGTTCTTC.

This clonotype was observed many times. The chain couples TRBV30 to TRBJ2-3; 9 bases map to TRBD1. The CDR3 totals 14 residues. CDR1 GTSNPN and CDR2 SVGIG come from the germline V gene (reference sequence). The V gene end was trimmed by 1 base and the J gene end by 3 bases; junction bases not matched to a gene: 2. The CDR3 is CAWSEGTGTDTQYF. The CDR3 DNA sequence: TGTGCCTGGAGTGAGGGGACAGGGACAGATACGCAGTATTTT.

This clonotype was recorded many times. V is TRBV6-1 and J is TRBJ1-1; D uncertain. V lost 3 bases and J 5 bases, leaving 10 bases between the germline ends. This CDR3 has 13 residues. In germline, CDR1 is MNHNS, CDR2 SASEGT. The CDR3 nucleotides are TGTGCCAGCAGTGAGTCCCGACGGACTGAAGCTTTCTTT. It codes for CASSESRRTEAFF.

The genes are TRBV14 and TRBJ2-7, with D hard to call. V was trimmed by 0 bases and J by 5 bases, leaving 8 bases between them. Looked up from germline, CDR1 is SGHDN and CDR2 is FVKESK. This CDR3 spans 13 amino acids. The CDR3 DNA reads TGTGCCAGCAGCCAAGATATAGCCCACGAGCAGTACTTC. This encodes CASSQDIAHEQYF. Full variable domain (outside the CDR3, taken from reference TRBV14 and TRBJ2-7): EAGVTQFPSHSVIEKGQTVTLRCDPISGHDNLYWYRRVMGKEIKFLLHFVKESKQDESGMPNNRFLAERTGGTYSTLKVQPAELEDSGVYFCASSQDIAHEQYFGPGTRLTVT.